A selection of T cell receptor beta chains follows, all from one sample in a study of blood T cells in healthy people across ages. Each CDR3 protein is one row after TCRdb ran MiXCR on the 5' RACE reads. Counted here are 1.4 million to 1.5 million distinct CDR3 sequences, around two fifths occurring once; the ten biggest clones make up under 8%. The specimen was blood. The source of these receptors is a young woman in good health. CDR3s include the opening cysteine and the closing phenylalanine or tryptophan. Fields, in order: V gene, J gene, clone size, D gene, CDR3 protein, CDR3 DNA. The D gene is left open where the match is weak. Rows give clone size only sometimes, using once, few, many, or a class for an expanded clone.

V gene: TRBV29-1; J gene: TRBJ2-7; clone size: few; D gene: .; CDR3 protein: CSAVDNHPYEQYF; CDR3 DNA: TGCAGCGCCGTCGACAACCATCCCTACGAGCAGTACTTC
V gene: TRBV7-9; J gene: TRBJ2-3; clone size: .; D gene: TRBD2; CDR3 protein: CACSLDSPLLAGSSTDTQYF; CDR3 DNA: TGTGCCTGCAGCTTGGACAGTCCCCTACTAGCGGGGTCTAGCACAGATACGCAGTATTTT
V gene: TRBV7-9; J gene: TRBJ2-3; clone size: .; D gene: TRBD1; CDR3 protein: CASGLGQGNRADTQYF; CDR3 DNA: TGTGCCAGCGGATTAGGACAGGGGAATAGGGCAGATACGCAGTATTTT
V gene: TRBV5-1; J gene: TRBJ1-2; clone size: few; D gene: .; CDR3 protein: CASSPPAGQSYGYTF; CDR3 DNA: TGCGCCAGCAGCCCCCCAGCCGGGCAGAGCTATGGCTACACCTTC
V gene: TRBV9; J gene: TRBJ2-5; clone size: .; D gene: .; CDR3 protein: CASSHGGTEETQYF; CDR3 DNA: TGTGCCAGCAGCCACGGCGGGACCGAGGAGACCCAGTACTTC
V gene: TRBV20-1; J gene: TRBJ2-3; clone size: .; D gene: TRBD1; CDR3 protein: CSTWDSLSGDTQYF; CDR3 DNA: TGCAGTACTTGGGACAGTCTGTCGGGAGATACGCAGTATTTT
V gene: TRBV11-2; J gene: TRBJ2-1; clone size: .; D gene: TRBD2; CDR3 protein: CASSPRRKLADSLGGVSYNEQFF; CDR3 DNA: TGTGCCAGCAGCCCCCGTAGGAAATTAGCGGACTCCCTGGGGGGGGTTTCCTACAATGAGCAGTTCTTC
V gene: TRBV18; J gene: TRBJ2-4; clone size: .; D gene: .; CDR3 protein: CASSPSDGTLMEQYF; CDR3 DNA: TGTGCCAGCTCACCGTCGGATGGGACCTTAATGGAGCAGTACTTC
V gene: TRBV4-1; J gene: TRBJ2-5; clone size: .; D gene: TRBD2; CDR3 protein: CASSQALQAGGREGRETQYF; CDR3 DNA: TGCGCCAGCAGCCAAGCCCTCCAAGCGGGGGGCCGAGAAGGACGGGAGACCCAGTACTTC
V gene: TRBV24-1; J gene: TRBJ2-1; clone size: .; D gene: TRBD2; CDR3 protein: CATSPRATSAEQFF; CDR3 DNA: TGTGCCACCAGTCCCCGCGCGACTAGCGCTGAGCAGTTCTTC
V gene: TRBV11-1; J gene: TRBJ2-5; clone size: .; D gene: .; CDR3 protein: CASSPIASLTDQETQYF; CDR3 DNA: TGTGCCAGCAGCCCCATCGCCTCACTTACCGACCAAGAGACCCAGTACTTC
V gene: TRBV29-1; J gene: TRBJ2-1; clone size: .; D gene: TRBD2; CDR3 protein: CSVATGGETQFF; CDR3 DNA: TGCAGCGTTGCGACGGGAGGGGAGACCCAGTTCTTC
V gene: TRBV20-1; J gene: TRBJ2-7; clone size: .; D gene: TRBD1; CDR3 protein: CSASPLSGTVGKTYEQYF; CDR3 DNA: TGCAGTGCTAGCCCTCTCTCTGGGACAGTGGGTAAGACCTACGAGCAGTACTTC
V gene: TRBV13; J gene: TRBJ2-1; clone size: .; D gene: .; CDR3 protein: CASSPGINNEQFF; CDR3 DNA: TGTGCCAGCTCCCCGGGGATAAACAATGAGCAGTTCTTC
V gene: TRBV7-2; J gene: TRBJ2-7; clone size: many; D gene: TRBD2; CDR3 protein: CASSSTSEKYF; CDR3 DNA: TGTGCCAGCAGCTCAACTAGCGAGAAGTACTTC
V gene: TRBV10-3; J gene: TRBJ2-5; clone size: .; D gene: TRBD1; CDR3 protein: CAISATGASYQEAQYF; CDR3 DNA: TGTGCCATCAGTGCCACAGGGGCTTCTTACCAAGAGGCCCAGTACTTC
V gene: TRBV20-1; J gene: TRBJ2-1; clone size: few; D gene: TRBD2; CDR3 protein: CSARDVTSGGDYNEQFF; CDR3 DNA: TGCAGTGCTAGAGATGTCACTAGCGGGGGGGACTACAATGAGCAGTTCTTC
V gene: TRBV12-3/TRBV12-4; J gene: TRBJ2-1; clone size: few; D gene: .; CDR3 protein: CASSLASGTLASNEQFF; CDR3 DNA: TGTGCCAGCAGTTTAGCGTCCGGGACTTTAGCGAGCAATGAGCAGTTCTTC
V gene: TRBV3-1; J gene: TRBJ2-1; clone size: once; D gene: TRBD2; CDR3 protein: CASSELAGGLGEQFF; CDR3 DNA: TGTGCCAGCAGCGAACTAGCGGGGGGGCTCGGTGAGCAGTTCTTC
V gene: TRBV12-3/TRBV12-4; J gene: TRBJ2-1; clone size: .; D gene: TRBD1; CDR3 protein: CASRVRQGAHNEQFF; CDR3 DNA: TGTGCCAGCAGGGTCCGACAGGGGGCGCACAATGAGCAGTTCTTC
V gene: TRBV5-1; J gene: TRBJ2-2; clone size: .; D gene: .; CDR3 protein: CASSIREGGELFF; CDR3 DNA: TGCGCCAGCAGCATCCGCGAGGGCGGGGAGCTGTTTTTT
V gene: TRBV5-6; J gene: TRBJ2-5; clone size: .; D gene: .; CDR3 protein: CASSSPSGGQYF; CDR3 DNA: TGTGCCAGCAGCTCCCCAAGTGGGGGGCAGTACTTC
V gene: TRBV6-4; J gene: TRBJ1-2; clone size: few; D gene: .; CDR3 protein: CARDRQYTQNYGYTF; CDR3 DNA: TGTGCCAGGGACAGACAGTACACTCAAAACTATGGCTACACCTTC
V gene: TRBV28; J gene: TRBJ2-1; clone size: few; D gene: TRBD1; CDR3 protein: CASSLTGQGVNGDEQFF; CDR3 DNA: TGTGCCAGCAGTTTAACGGGACAGGGGGTTAACGGGGATGAGCAGTTCTTC
V gene: TRBV6-6; J gene: TRBJ2-1; clone size: .; D gene: .; CDR3 protein: CASSQNSDEQFF; CDR3 DNA: TGTGCCAGCAGCCAGAACTCAGATGAGCAGTTCTTC
V gene: TRBV27; J gene: TRBJ2-1; clone size: .; D gene: TRBD2; CDR3 protein: CASSLVVLAGRLKQFF; CDR3 DNA: TGTGCCAGCAGTTTAGTGGTACTAGCGGGACGACTTAAGCAGTTCTTC
V gene: TRBV12-3/TRBV12-4; J gene: TRBJ1-2; clone size: .; D gene: .; CDR3 protein: CASSSWDGYTF; CDR3 DNA: TGTGCCAGCAGTTCATGGGATGGCTACACCTTC
V gene: TRBV14; J gene: TRBJ1-1; clone size: once; D gene: TRBD1; CDR3 protein: CASSLTGDSGTEAFF; CDR3 DNA: TGTGCCAGCAGCCTAACAGGGGATTCAGGAACTGAAGCTTTCTTT
V gene: TRBV3-1; J gene: TRBJ2-4; clone size: .; D gene: TRBD2; CDR3 protein: CASSQGLAGAGGNIQYF; CDR3 DNA: TGTGCCAGCAGCCAAGGACTAGCGGGGGCCGGGGGAAACATTCAGTACTTC
V gene: TRBV7-3; J gene: TRBJ2-1; clone size: .; D gene: .; CDR3 protein: CASSLLEANEQFF; CDR3 DNA: TGTGCCAGCAGCCTACTAGAGGCCAATGAGCAGTTCTTC
V gene: TRBV28; J gene: TRBJ1-5; clone size: few; D gene: TRBD1; CDR3 protein: CASSLVGQGGQPQHF; CDR3 DNA: TGTGCCAGCAGTTTAGTGGGACAGGGGGGTCAGCCCCAGCATTTT
V gene: TRBV3-1; J gene: TRBJ2-7; clone size: .; D gene: TRBD2; CDR3 protein: CASSQGWGGSEQYF; CDR3 DNA: TGTGCCAGCAGCCAAGGCTGGGGGGGATCCGAGCAGTACTTC
V gene: TRBV5-1; J gene: TRBJ2-3; clone size: .; D gene: TRBD2; CDR3 protein: CASSLAGGDAGTQYF; CDR3 DNA: TGCGCCAGCAGCTTGGCTGGGGGGGATGCAGGTACGCAGTATTTT
V gene: TRBV12-3/TRBV12-4; J gene: TRBJ1-1; clone size: .; D gene: .; CDR3 protein: CASSLGPGEGGWRVNTEAFF; CDR3 DNA: TGTGCCAGCAGTTTAGGCCCCGGGGAGGGGGGTTGGAGGGTGAACACTGAAGCTTTCTTT
V gene: TRBV6-6; J gene: TRBJ2-7; clone size: .; D gene: .; CDR3 protein: CASSYPQGGVGYEQYF; CDR3 DNA: TGTGCCAGCAGTTACCCTCAGGGTGGGGTTGGCTACGAGCAGTACTTC
V gene: TRBV6-1; J gene: TRBJ2-2; clone size: .; D gene: .; CDR3 protein: CASSGGSPGGGELFF; CDR3 DNA: TGTGCCAGCAGTGGAGGTTCCCCAGGCGGCGGGGAGCTGTTTTTT
V gene: TRBV12-3/TRBV12-4; J gene: TRBJ1-2; clone size: .; D gene: .; CDR3 protein: CASTNSGGGEYGYTF; CDR3 DNA: TGTGCCAGCACCAACTCCGGTGGGGGGGAATATGGCTACACCTTC
V gene: TRBV20-1; J gene: TRBJ2-5; clone size: .; D gene: .; CDR3 protein: CSARGFSGAQETQYF; CDR3 DNA: TGCAGTGCCAGGGGTTTTTCGGGAGCCCAAGAGACCCAGTACTTC
V gene: TRBV14; J gene: TRBJ2-3; clone size: few; D gene: .; CDR3 protein: CASSQVSHTDTQYF; CDR3 DNA: TGTGCCAGCAGCCAAGTGAGCCACACAGATACGCAGTATTTT
V gene: TRBV20-1; J gene: TRBJ2-2; clone size: .; D gene: .; CDR3 protein: CSARDGGGAGELFF; CDR3 DNA: TGCAGTGCTAGAGATGGAGGGGGGGCCGGGGAGCTGTTTTTT
V gene: TRBV28; J gene: TRBJ2-7; clone size: few; D gene: .; CDR3 protein: CASSMPPSEQYF; CDR3 DNA: TGTGCCAGCAGTATGCCGCCCTCCGAGCAGTACTTC
V gene: TRBV15; J gene: TRBJ2-7; clone size: .; D gene: .; CDR3 protein: CATSRDGGAHAGEQYF; CDR3 DNA: TGTGCCACCAGCAGAGATGGCGGGGCCCATGCGGGTGAGCAGTACTTC
V gene: TRBV25-1; J gene: TRBJ1-4; clone size: few; D gene: .; CDR3 protein: CASSEEAANEKLFF; CDR3 DNA: TGTGCCAGCAGTGAAGAGGCAGCTAATGAAAAACTGTTTTTT
V gene: TRBV20-1; J gene: TRBJ2-3; clone size: .; D gene: .; CDR3 protein: CSARDLRQGLTDTQYF; CDR3 DNA: TGCAGTGCTAGAGATCTTAGGCAGGGCCTCACAGATACGCAGTATTTT
V gene: TRBV12-3/TRBV12-4; J gene: TRBJ2-5; clone size: .; D gene: .; CDR3 protein: CASSPDVGLVVTQYF; CDR3 DNA: TGTGCCAGCAGTCCAGACGTAGGCCTCGTGGTGACCCAGTACTTC
V gene: TRBV20-1; J gene: TRBJ2-7; clone size: .; D gene: TRBD2; CDR3 protein: CSARDRGTSGGREQYF; CDR3 DNA: TGCAGTGCTAGAGATCGCGGGACTAGCGGGGGGCGCGAGCAGTACTTC
V gene: TRBV5-1; J gene: TRBJ2-1; clone size: .; D gene: .; CDR3 protein: CASSLGQAFNEQFF; CDR3 DNA: TGCGCCAGCAGCTTGGGGCAGGCCTTCAATGAGCAGTTCTTC